The rows below give T cell receptor beta chains drawn from one sample of a study of blood T cell repertoires in COVID-19. Assay used: immunoSEQ multiplex PCR; TCRdb lists only in-frame clones, some missing. The sample lists some 300,000 clones, almost 90% seen once, with around 4.5% in the top ten. Sequenced input: PBMCs or T cells enriched from blood (not recorded which). These receptors all stem from a woman aged 18-35 years with acute COVID-19. The CDR3 runs from the conserved cysteine through the conserved F or W. Fields, in order: V gene, clone size, J gene, D gene, CDR3 protein, CDR3 DNA. The D gene is left open where the match is weak. A clone size is listed for some rows: how often the clone was seen (once, few, many), or a class if it is expanded.

v_gene: TRBV19; abundance: -; j_gene: TRBJ1-2; d_gene: TRBD1; CDR3aa: CASSLQGDYGYTF; CDR3nt: TGTGCCAGTAGCCTTCAGGGGGATTATGGCTACACCTTC
v_gene: TRBV11-3; abundance: -; j_gene: TRBJ1-1; d_gene: TRBD1; CDR3aa: CASSPGTAEAFF; CDR3nt: TGTGCCAGCAGCCCGGGGACAGCTGAAGCTTTCTTT
v_gene: TRBV5-1; abundance: -; j_gene: TRBJ1-1; d_gene: -; CDR3aa: CASSLTGQKNTEAFF; CDR3nt: TGCGCCAGCAGCTTGACGGGACAAAAGAACACTGAAGCTTTCTTT
v_gene: TRBV12-3/TRBV12-4; abundance: -; j_gene: TRBJ2-5; d_gene: -; CDR3aa: CASSLAQRAQYF; CDR3nt: TGTGCCAGCAGTTTAGCGCAGCGTGCCCAGTACTTC
v_gene: TRBV5-1; abundance: -; j_gene: TRBJ2-7; d_gene: TRBD1; CDR3aa: CASSPRRTGKIYEQYF; CDR3nt: TGCGCCAGCAGCCCCAGGAGGACAGGGAAAATCTACGAGCAGTACTTC
v_gene: TRBV7-3; abundance: -; j_gene: TRBJ1-5; d_gene: -; CDR3aa: CASSQQPQHF; CDR3nt: TGTGCCAGCAGCCAACAGCCCCAGCATTTT
v_gene: TRBV5-1; abundance: few; j_gene: TRBJ2-1; d_gene: -; CDR3aa: CASSLVDMGFSYNEQFF; CDR3nt: TGCGCCAGCAGCTTGGTGGACATGGGATTTTCCTACAATGAGCAGTTCTTC
v_gene: TRBV27; abundance: -; j_gene: TRBJ1-1; d_gene: -; CDR3aa: CASSSTGGTEAFF; CDR3nt: TGTGCCAGCAGTTCGACAGGAGGCACTGAAGCTTTCTTT
v_gene: TRBV12-3/TRBV12-4; abundance: -; j_gene: TRBJ1-4; d_gene: -; CDR3aa: CASSTGIRSRLFF; CDR3nt: TGTGCCAGCTCAACCGGGATTCGGAGTAGACTGTTTTTT
v_gene: TRBV29-1; abundance: -; j_gene: TRBJ2-3; d_gene: TRBD2; CDR3aa: CSVEGSGGRWDTDTQYF; CDR3nt: TGCAGCGTTGAAGGCTCGGGGGGGAGGTGGGACACAGATACGCAGTATTTT
v_gene: TRBV7-9; abundance: -; j_gene: TRBJ1-1; d_gene: -; CDR3aa: CASSLGEGMNTEAFF; CDR3nt: TGTGCCAGCAGCTTAGGGGAGGGGATGAACACTGAAGCTTTCTTT
v_gene: TRBV29-1; abundance: -; j_gene: TRBJ2-1; d_gene: TRBD2; CDR3aa: CSALIHVAGGSYNEQFF; CDR3nt: TGCAGCGCTTTAATTCACGTAGCGGGAGGGTCCTACAATGAGCAGTTCTTC
v_gene: TRBV5-1; abundance: -; j_gene: TRBJ1-4; d_gene: -; CDR3aa: CASSRTEINEKLFF; CDR3nt: TGCGCCAGCAGCAGGACAGAGATTAATGAAAAACTGTTTTTT
v_gene: TRBV15; abundance: -; j_gene: TRBJ1-2; d_gene: -; CDR3aa: CATSRGQSANYGYTF; CDR3nt: TGTGCCACCAGCCGCGGACAGTCCGCTAACTATGGCTACACCTTC
v_gene: TRBV7-2; abundance: -; j_gene: TRBJ2-7; d_gene: TRBD1; CDR3aa: CARGTDTYEQYF; CDR3nt: TGTGCCAGGGGGACAGATACCTACGAGCAGTACTTC
v_gene: TRBV28; abundance: -; j_gene: TRBJ2-7; d_gene: TRBD1; CDR3aa: CASSLTLPGTGGHEQYF; CDR3nt: TGTGCCAGCAGTTTGACCCTCCCCGGGACAGGGGGTCACGAGCAGTACTTC
v_gene: TRBV6-1; abundance: -; j_gene: TRBJ1-2; d_gene: TRBD1; CDR3aa: CASSEPGQGKDGYTF; CDR3nt: TGTGCCAGCAGTGAACCCGGACAGGGAAAGGATGGCTACACCTTC
v_gene: TRBV28; abundance: -; j_gene: TRBJ1-5; d_gene: -; CDR3aa: CASSFQGPGNQPQHF; CDR3nt: TGTGCCAGCAGTTTCCAGGGGCCAGGCAATCAGCCCCAGCATTTT
v_gene: TRBV14; abundance: few; j_gene: TRBJ1-2; d_gene: -; CDR3aa: CASSQEGSTVPLYTF; CDR3nt: TGTGCCAGCAGCCAAGAGGGGTCGACAGTTCCCCTGTACACCTTC
v_gene: TRBV13; abundance: -; j_gene: TRBJ1-2; d_gene: -; CDR3aa: CASSFRQPAYGYTF; CDR3nt: TGTGCCAGCAGCTTTAGACAGCCAGCCTATGGCTACACCTTC
v_gene: TRBV4-1; abundance: once; j_gene: TRBJ1-1; d_gene: -; CDR3aa: CASSQEARVRTEAFF; CDR3nt: TGCGCCAGCAGCCAAGAGGCGAGGGTACGCACTGAAGCTTTCTTT
v_gene: TRBV6-5; abundance: -; j_gene: TRBJ2-1; d_gene: TRBD2; CDR3aa: CASRTGTSVINEQFF; CDR3nt: TGTGCCAGCAGGACCGGGACTAGCGTAATAAATGAGCAGTTCTTC
v_gene: TRBV5-4; abundance: -; j_gene: TRBJ1-1; d_gene: -; CDR3aa: CASSLLLAGDMNTEAFF; CDR3nt: TGTGCCAGCAGCTTGCTTTTGGCAGGTGACATGAACACTGAAGCTTTCTTT
v_gene: TRBV19; abundance: once; j_gene: TRBJ2-7; d_gene: -; CDR3aa: CASSIGRDKGAGEQYF; CDR3nt: TGTGCCAGTAGTATCGGGAGGGACAAGGGGGCCGGCGAGCAGTACTTC
v_gene: TRBV6-5; abundance: -; j_gene: TRBJ1-6; d_gene: -; CDR3aa: CASSYEGNSPLHF; CDR3nt: TGTGCCAGCAGTTACGAGGGCAATTCACCCCTCCACTTT
v_gene: TRBV7-8; abundance: -; j_gene: TRBJ2-1; d_gene: TRBD2; CDR3aa: CASSSAAGGYNEQFF; CDR3nt: TGTGCCAGCAGCTCCGCGGCGGGAGGCTACAATGAGCAGTTCTTC
v_gene: TRBV2; abundance: -; j_gene: TRBJ2-3; d_gene: TRBD2; CDR3aa: CASRPGLAGMGLGTDTQYF; CDR3nt: TGTGCCAGCAGACCGGGACTAGCGGGAATGGGACTTGGCACAGATACGCAGTATTTT
v_gene: TRBV7-9; abundance: -; j_gene: TRBJ2-7; d_gene: -; CDR3aa: CASSLRTDEQYF; CDR3nt: TGTGCCAGCAGCTTGCGGACAGATGAGCAGTACTTC
v_gene: TRBV10-2; abundance: -; j_gene: TRBJ1-5; d_gene: -; CDR3aa: CASSEPVGGLDQPQHF; CDR3nt: TGCGCCAGCAGTGAACCGGTGGGCGGGTTAGATCAGCCCCAGCATTTT
v_gene: TRBV14; abundance: -; j_gene: TRBJ2-3; d_gene: -; CDR3aa: CASSQDLGSADTQYF; CDR3nt: TGTGCCAGCAGCCAAGATTTGGGCTCGGCAGATACGCAGTATTTT
v_gene: TRBV27; abundance: -; j_gene: TRBJ2-7; d_gene: TRBD1; CDR3aa: CASSFLLQSWTGQPYEQYF; CDR3nt: TGTGCCAGCAGTTTTTTGTTACAGTCGTGGACAGGGCAGCCCTACGAGCAGTACTTC
v_gene: TRBV5-1; abundance: -; j_gene: TRBJ1-3; d_gene: TRBD1; CDR3aa: CASSRDSDSGNTIYF; CDR3nt: TGCGCCAGCAGCCGGGACAGCGACTCTGGAAACACCATATATTTT
v_gene: TRBV5-3; abundance: -; j_gene: TRBJ1-4; d_gene: TRBD1; CDR3aa: CARSFGDRQNEKLFF; CDR3nt: TGTGCCAGAAGCTTTGGGGACAGGCAGAATGAAAAACTGTTTTTT
v_gene: TRBV30; abundance: -; j_gene: TRBJ2-5; d_gene: -; CDR3aa: CAWSANLGETQYF; CDR3nt: TGTGCCTGGAGTGCCAATCTCGGGGAGACCCAGTACTTC
v_gene: TRBV29-1; abundance: -; j_gene: TRBJ1-4; d_gene: -; CDR3aa: CSVWTVLGSNEKLFF; CDR3nt: TGCAGCGTTTGGACAGTACTGGGATCAAATGAAAAACTGTTTTTT
v_gene: TRBV19; abundance: -; j_gene: TRBJ2-3; d_gene: -; CDR3aa: CASSSRQPDTQYF; CDR3nt: TGTGCCAGTAGTTCCCGACAGCCGGATACGCAGTATTTT
v_gene: TRBV12-3/TRBV12-4; abundance: few; j_gene: TRBJ2-2; d_gene: -; CDR3aa: CASTQTNTGELFF; CDR3nt: TGTGCCAGCACGCAGACGAACACCGGGGAGCTGTTTTTT
v_gene: TRBV19; abundance: -; j_gene: TRBJ1-2; d_gene: -; CDR3aa: CASSIQDRYGYTF; CDR3nt: TGTGCCAGTAGTATACAGGACAGATATGGCTACACCTTC
v_gene: TRBV19; abundance: -; j_gene: TRBJ2-5; d_gene: TRBD1; CDR3aa: CASSPRDSQETQYF; CDR3nt: TGTGCCAGTAGTCCCCGGGACAGCCAAGAGACCCAGTACTTC
v_gene: TRBV28; abundance: -; j_gene: TRBJ2-3; d_gene: -; CDR3aa: CASTGVPDTQYF; CDR3nt: TGTGCCAGCACAGGGGTTCCAGATACGCAGTATTTT